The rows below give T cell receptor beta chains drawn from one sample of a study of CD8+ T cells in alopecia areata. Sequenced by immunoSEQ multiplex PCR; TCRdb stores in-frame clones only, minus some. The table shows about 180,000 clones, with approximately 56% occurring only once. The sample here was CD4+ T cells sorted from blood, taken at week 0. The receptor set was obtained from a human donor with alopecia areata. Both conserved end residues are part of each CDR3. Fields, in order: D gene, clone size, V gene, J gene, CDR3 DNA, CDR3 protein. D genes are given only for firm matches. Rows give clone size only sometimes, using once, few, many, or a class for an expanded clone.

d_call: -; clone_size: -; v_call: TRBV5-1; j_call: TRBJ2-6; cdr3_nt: TGCGCCAGCAGCTTGGGGGGAGGACCTGGGGCCAACGTCCTGACTTTC; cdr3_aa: CASSLGGGPGANVLTF
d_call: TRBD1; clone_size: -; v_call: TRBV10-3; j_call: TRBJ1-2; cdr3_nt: TGTGCCATCAGTGCCCCCCCAGGGGGCAACTATGGCTACACCTTC; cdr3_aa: CAISAPPGGNYGYTF
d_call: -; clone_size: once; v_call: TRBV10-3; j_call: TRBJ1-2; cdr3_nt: TGTGCCATCAGTGTGGGCGGCCACTATGGCTACACCTTC; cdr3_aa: CAISVGGHYGYTF
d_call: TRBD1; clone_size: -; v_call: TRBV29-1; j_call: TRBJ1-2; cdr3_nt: TGCAGCGTTCATCAAGGGACAGGGGGCTATGGCTACACCTTC; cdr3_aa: CSVHQGTGGYGYTF
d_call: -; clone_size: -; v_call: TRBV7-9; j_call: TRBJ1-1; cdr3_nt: TGTGCCAGCATTCGCGATACTGAAGCTTTCTTT; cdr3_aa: CASIRDTEAFF
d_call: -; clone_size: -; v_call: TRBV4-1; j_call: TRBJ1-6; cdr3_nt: TGCGCCAGCAGACACAATAATTCACCCCTCCACTTT; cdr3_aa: CASRHNNSPLHF
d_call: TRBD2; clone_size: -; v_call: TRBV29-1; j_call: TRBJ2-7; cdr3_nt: TGCAGCGTCGCGCCTGTTCCCAGCGGGGGTGACGAGCAGTACTTC; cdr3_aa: CSVAPVPSGGDEQYF
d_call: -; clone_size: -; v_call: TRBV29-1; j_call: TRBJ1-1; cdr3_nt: TGCAGCGTTGTGCCTCAACTGATGAACACTGAAGCTTTCTTT; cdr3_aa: CSVVPQLMNTEAFF
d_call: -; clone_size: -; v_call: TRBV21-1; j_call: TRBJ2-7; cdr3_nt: TGTGCCAGCAGCAAAGGGCGGGGGAGGTACGAGCAGTACTTC; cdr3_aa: CASSKGRGRYEQYF
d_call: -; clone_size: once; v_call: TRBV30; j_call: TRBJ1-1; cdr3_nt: TGTGCCTGGACGCAGGGGAACACTGAAGCTTTCTTT; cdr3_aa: CAWTQGNTEAFF
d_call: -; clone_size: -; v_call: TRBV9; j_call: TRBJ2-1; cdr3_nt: TGTGCCAGCAGCGTCGACAATGAGCAGTTCTTC; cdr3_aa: CASSVDNEQFF
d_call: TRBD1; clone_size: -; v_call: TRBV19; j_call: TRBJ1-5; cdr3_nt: TGTGCCAGTAGTGGGACAGTTAATCAGCCCCAGCATTTT; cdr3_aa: CASSGTVNQPQHF
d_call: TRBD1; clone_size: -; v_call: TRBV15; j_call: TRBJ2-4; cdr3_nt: TGTGCCACCAGCACACAGGGGAAAAACATTCAGTACTTC; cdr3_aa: CATSTQGKNIQYF
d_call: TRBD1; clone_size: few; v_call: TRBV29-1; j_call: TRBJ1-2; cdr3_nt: TGCAGCGTTGAAAGGGACAGGGCAACCTATGGCTACACCTTC; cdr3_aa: CSVERDRATYGYTF
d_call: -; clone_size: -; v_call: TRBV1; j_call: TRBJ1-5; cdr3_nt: TGCACCAGCAGCCAAGAGGAAGGGGAGGGCAATCAGCCCCAGCATTTT; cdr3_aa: CTSSQEEGEGNQPQHF
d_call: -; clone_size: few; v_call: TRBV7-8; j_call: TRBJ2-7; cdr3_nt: TGTGCCAGCAGCTTAGCGAGGTCCGAGCAGTACTTC; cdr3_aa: CASSLARSEQYF
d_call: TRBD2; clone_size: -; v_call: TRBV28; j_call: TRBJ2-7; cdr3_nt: TGTGCCAGCAGTTGGGGGGGCTACGAGCAGTACTTC; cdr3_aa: CASSWGGYEQYF
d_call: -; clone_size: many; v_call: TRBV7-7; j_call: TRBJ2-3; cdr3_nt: TGTGCCAGCAGCTTAGCTTCGGAAGCCCCACGGTATTTT; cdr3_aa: CASSLASEAPRYF
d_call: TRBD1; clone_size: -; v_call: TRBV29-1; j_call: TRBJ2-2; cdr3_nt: TGCAGCGTGGGACAGAGGCGGGACACCGGGGAGCTGTTTTTT; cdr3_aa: CSVGQRRDTGELFF
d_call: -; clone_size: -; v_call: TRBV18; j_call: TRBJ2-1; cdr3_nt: TGTGCCAGCTCACCGGTTCTGGACAATGAGCAGTTCTTC; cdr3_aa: CASSPVLDNEQFF
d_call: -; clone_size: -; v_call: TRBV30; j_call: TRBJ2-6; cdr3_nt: TGTGCCTGGACCGGGACCAAACTACGCTCTGGGGCCAACGTCCTGACTTTC; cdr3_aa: CAWTGTKLRSGANVLTF
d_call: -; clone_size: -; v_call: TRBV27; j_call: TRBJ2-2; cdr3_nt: TGCCACACCGGGGAGCTGTTTTTT; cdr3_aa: CHTGELFF
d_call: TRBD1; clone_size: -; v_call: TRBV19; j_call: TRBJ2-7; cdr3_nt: TGTGCCAGTAGTACTTGGACAGGGGGATACGAGCAGTACTTC; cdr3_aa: CASSTWTGGYEQYF
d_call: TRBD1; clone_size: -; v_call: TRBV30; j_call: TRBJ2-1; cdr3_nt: TGTGCCTGGAGTGTAGTACAGGGGTCCTACAATGAGCAGTTCTTC; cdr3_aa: CAWSVVQGSYNEQFF
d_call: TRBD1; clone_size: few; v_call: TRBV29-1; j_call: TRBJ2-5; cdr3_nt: TGCAGCGTTGAAATGCCAGGGGGCCCGGAGACCCAGTACTTC; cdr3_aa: CSVEMPGGPETQYF